The entry that follows covers one T cell receptor beta chain sequence. Its antigen is not known. The PCR used 60 Vbeta and 13 Jbeta primers. Here immunoSEQ multiplex PCR was the method, and the copy in TCRdb shows in-frame clones only, minus some. Here the sample spans around 150,000 clones, around 90% being singletons. This CDR3 comprises 14 residues. Germline V CDR1 and CDR2: SGHRS, YFSETQ. V shed 4 bases and J 4 bases; nucleotides not matched to a gene: 3. These data belong to a study of cytomegalovirus exposure and HLA in healthy donors. Study background: There were about 85 million unique TCRs (from HLA-typed donors) in an early data release. General observations from the study: Rare TCR sequences predominated, though certain public TCRs were found in many donors.

The sequence was obtained from a woman under 40 in good health and CMV-seronegative. The sequenced sample consisted of PBMCs. This chain uses TRBV5-1 with TRBJ2-2; TRBD1 agrees at 8 bases. Here the CDR3 DNA reads TGCGCCAGCAGCGCTGGACAGGGCACCGGGGAGCTGTTTTTT. It translates to CASSAGQGTGELFF.